The source of this T cell receptor beta chain is a study of blood T cell repertoires in COVID-19. This clone was found a few times. Germline V CDR1 and CDR2: LNHDA, SQIVND (reference sequence). V lost 5 bases to trimming and J lost 8 bases; unmatched junction nucleotides: 9. This CDR3 spans 15 amino acids. This table comes from immunoSEQ multiplex PCR, and its TCRdb copy is limited to in-frame clones, with some not included. The table lists roughly 80,000 clones, over 75% of them singletons. Sequenced material: peripheral blood. The chain has TRBV19 and TRBJ1-4, with 9 positions matching TRBD1. This sequence was found in a man aged 50 to 59 with acute or convalescent COVID-19. CDR3 sequence (DNA): TGTGCCAGTAGTTCTCCCGGGACAGGGTACGAAAAACTGTTTTTT. Amino acids: CASSSPGTGYEKLFF. The full variable domain, rest sourced from reference TRBV19 and TRBJ1-4, is DGGITQSPKYLFRKEGQNVTLSCEQNLNHDAMYWYRQDPGQGLRLIYYSQIVNDFQKGDIAEGYSVSREKKESFPLTVTSAQKNPTAFYLCASSSPGTGYEKLFFGSGTQLSVL.